This TCR beta chain was retrieved from a study of Graves' ophthalmopathy and Graves' hyperthyroidism. About the study: Stable hyperthyroidism referred to disease that showed no ophthalmopathy within 18 months of follow-up.

Germline V CDR1 and CDR2: SQVTM, ANQGSEA. The CDR3 spans 16 residues. V lost 8 bases and J 0 bases, leaving 17 bases between the germline ends. The study amplified TCR beta CDR3 regions using RNA transcripts. Second-round multiplex PCR came after first-round RT-PCR with HTBI primers. TCRdb recomputed calls from the multiplex PCR reads with MiXCR, one row per CDR3 protein. Here the sample spans roughly 1.1 million distinct CDR3 sequences, about 40% being singletons. About this clonotype: As yet, its antigen is unknown.

Hyperthyroidism in these 18- to 65-year-old patients was newly diagnosed, lasting under 2 months. The study's findings and limits: Most clonotypes expanded in thyroid above 0.001 frequency were present in blood too.

The TCR originated in an adult man with Graves' hyperthyroidism. V is TRBV29-1 and J is TRBJ2-6; D unresolved. The sample consisted of peripheral blood or thyroid tissue (not recorded which). The DNA of the CDR3 is TGCAGCAGTGAACTGATAGCCCTCTCTGGGGCCAACGTCCTGACTTTC. Translated: CSSELIALSGANVLTF. Combining the CDR3 with reference TRBV29-1 and TRBJ2-6 gives the whole variable domain SAVISQKPSRDICQRGTSLTIQCQVDSQVTMMFWYRQQPGQSLTLIATANQGSEATYESGFVIDKFPISRPNLTFSTLTVSNMSPEDSSIYLCSSELIALSGANVLTFGAGSRLTVL.